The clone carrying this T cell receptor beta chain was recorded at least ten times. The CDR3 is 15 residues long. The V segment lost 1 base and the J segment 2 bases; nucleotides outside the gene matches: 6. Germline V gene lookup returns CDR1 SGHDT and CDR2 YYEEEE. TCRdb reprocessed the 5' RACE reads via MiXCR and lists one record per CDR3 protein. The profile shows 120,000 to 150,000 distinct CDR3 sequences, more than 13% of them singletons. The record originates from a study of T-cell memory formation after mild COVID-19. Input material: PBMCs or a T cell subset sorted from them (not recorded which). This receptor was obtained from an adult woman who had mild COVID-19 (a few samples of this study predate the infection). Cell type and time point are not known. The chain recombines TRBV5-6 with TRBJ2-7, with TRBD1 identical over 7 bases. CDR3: CASSLLTGSPYEQYF. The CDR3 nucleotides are TGTGCCAGCAGCTTGTTGACAGGGTCCCCCTACGAGCAGTACTTC.